The sequence of this T cell receptor beta chain was determined in a study of blood T cell repertoires in COVID-19. Losses at the gene ends were 2 bases for V and 6 bases for J; bases not matched to a gene: 4. The CDR3 spans 16 residues. Germline CDR1 is MNHEY and CDR2 is SVGEGT. Generated by immunoSEQ multiplex PCR, the TCRdb table keeps only in-frame clones and is missing some. Of roughly 250,000 clones in the sample, more than 75% are singletons; the top ten hold just under 1%. The J gene is TRBJ2-2, the V gene TRBV6-2 or TRBV6-3; 12 nucleotides agree with TRBD2. Material: peripheral blood. The TCR comes from a woman aged 40 to 50 who had recovered from COVID-19. CDR3 in amino acids: CASSYRLAGAAGELFF. DNA of the CDR3: TGTGCCAGCAGTTACCGACTAGCGGGAGCGGCCGGGGAGCTGTTTTTT.